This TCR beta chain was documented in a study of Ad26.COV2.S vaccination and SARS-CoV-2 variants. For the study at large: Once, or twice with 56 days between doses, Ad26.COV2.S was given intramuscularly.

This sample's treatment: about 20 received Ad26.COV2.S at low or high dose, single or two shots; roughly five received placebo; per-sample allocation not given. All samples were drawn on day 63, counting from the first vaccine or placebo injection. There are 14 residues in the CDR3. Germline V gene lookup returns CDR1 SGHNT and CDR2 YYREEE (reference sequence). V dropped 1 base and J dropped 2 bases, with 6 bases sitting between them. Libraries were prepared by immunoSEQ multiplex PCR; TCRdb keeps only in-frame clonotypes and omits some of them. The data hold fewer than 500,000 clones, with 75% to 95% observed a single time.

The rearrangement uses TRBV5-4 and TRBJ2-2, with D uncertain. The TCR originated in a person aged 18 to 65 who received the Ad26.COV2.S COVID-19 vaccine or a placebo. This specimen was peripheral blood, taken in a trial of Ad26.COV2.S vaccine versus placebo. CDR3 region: CASSLMFNTGELFF. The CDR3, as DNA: TGTGCCAGCAGCTTGATGTTTAACACCGGGGAGCTGTTTTTT.